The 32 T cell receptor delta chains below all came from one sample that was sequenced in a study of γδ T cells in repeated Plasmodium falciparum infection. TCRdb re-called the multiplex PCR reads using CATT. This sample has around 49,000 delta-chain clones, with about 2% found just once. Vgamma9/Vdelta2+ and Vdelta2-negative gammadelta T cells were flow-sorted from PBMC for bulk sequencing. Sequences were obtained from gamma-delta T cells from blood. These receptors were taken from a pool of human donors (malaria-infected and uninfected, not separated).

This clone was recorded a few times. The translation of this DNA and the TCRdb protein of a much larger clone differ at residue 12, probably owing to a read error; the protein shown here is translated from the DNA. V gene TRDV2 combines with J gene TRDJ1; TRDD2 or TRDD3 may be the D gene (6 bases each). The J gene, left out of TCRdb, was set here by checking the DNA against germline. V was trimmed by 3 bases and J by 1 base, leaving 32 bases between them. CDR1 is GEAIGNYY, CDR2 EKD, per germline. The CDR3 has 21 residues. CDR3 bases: TGTGCCTGTGACCCGCTGGCCTTCCACACTGGGAATACGGGGTCCACCGATAAACTCATCTTT. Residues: CACDPLAFHTGNTGSTDKLIF.

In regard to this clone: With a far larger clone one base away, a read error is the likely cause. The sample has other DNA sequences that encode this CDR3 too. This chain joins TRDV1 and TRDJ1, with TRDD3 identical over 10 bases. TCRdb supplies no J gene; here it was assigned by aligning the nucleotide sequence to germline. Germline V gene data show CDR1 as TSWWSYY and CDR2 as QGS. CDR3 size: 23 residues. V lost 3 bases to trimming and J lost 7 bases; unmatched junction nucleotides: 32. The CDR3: CALGDKAPAWGILLLGPLPKLIF. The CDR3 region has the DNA TGTGCTCTTGGGGACAAAGCCCCGGCATGGGGGATACTCCTTTTAGGACCTCTCCCTAAACTCATCTTT.

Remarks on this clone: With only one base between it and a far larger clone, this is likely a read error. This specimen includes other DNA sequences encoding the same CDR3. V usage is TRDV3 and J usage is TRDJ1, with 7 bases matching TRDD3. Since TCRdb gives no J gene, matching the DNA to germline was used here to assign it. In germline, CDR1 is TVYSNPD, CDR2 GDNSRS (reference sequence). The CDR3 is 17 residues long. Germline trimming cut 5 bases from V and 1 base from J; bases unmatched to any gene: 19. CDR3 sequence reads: CALDLRGIPLRTDKLIF. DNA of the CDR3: TGTGCCCTTGATCTCCGAGGGATACCTCTTCGCACCGATAAACTCATCTTT.

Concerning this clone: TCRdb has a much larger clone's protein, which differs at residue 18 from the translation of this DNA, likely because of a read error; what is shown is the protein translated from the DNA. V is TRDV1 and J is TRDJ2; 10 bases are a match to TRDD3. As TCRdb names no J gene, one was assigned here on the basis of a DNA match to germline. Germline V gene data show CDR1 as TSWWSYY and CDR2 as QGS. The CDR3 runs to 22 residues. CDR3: CALGEGRLPWGDTHSLTTQLFF. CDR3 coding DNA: TGTGCTCTTGGGGAAGGGCGACTCCCTTGGGGGGATACGCATTCTTTGACAACACAACTCTTCTTT.

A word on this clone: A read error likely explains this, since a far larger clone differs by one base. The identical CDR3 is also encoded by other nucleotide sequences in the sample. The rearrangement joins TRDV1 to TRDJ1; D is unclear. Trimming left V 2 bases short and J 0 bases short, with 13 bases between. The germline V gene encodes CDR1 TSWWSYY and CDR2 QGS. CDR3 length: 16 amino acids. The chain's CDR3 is CALGEIRQGYTDKLIF. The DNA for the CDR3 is TGTGCTCTTGGGGAAATCCGACAGGGGTACACCGATAAACTCATCTTT.

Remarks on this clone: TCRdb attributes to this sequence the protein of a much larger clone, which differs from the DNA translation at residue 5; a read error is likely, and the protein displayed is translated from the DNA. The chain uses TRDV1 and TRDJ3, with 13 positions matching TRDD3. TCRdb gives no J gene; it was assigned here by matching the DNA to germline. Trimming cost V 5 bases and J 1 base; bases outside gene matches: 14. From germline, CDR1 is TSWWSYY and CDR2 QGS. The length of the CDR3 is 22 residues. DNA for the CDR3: TGTGCTCTTGGGACGACTGGGGGATACGTTAGCGTTGGGTCCTGGGACACCCGACAGATGTTTTTC. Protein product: CALGTTGGYVSVGSWDTRQMFF.

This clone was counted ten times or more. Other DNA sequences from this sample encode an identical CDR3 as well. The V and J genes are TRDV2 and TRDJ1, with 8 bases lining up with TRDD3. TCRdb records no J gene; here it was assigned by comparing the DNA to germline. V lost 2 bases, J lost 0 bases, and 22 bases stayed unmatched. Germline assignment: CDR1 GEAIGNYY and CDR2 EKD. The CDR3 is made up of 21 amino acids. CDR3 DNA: TGTGCCTGTGACAAGGTTGGGGGTGCTACTGGGGGTCTAAGGTACACCGATAAACTCATCTTT. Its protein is CACDKVGGATGGLRYTDKLIF.

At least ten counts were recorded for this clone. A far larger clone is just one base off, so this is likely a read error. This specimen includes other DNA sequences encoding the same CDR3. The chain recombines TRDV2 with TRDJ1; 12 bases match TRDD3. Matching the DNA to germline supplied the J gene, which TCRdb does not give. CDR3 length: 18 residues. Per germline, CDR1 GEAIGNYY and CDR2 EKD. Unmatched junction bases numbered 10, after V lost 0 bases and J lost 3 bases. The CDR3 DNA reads TGTGCCTGTGACACCGTGACCTCTGGGGGATACGGTCCCGATAAACTCATCTTT. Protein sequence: CACDTVTSGGYGPDKLIF.

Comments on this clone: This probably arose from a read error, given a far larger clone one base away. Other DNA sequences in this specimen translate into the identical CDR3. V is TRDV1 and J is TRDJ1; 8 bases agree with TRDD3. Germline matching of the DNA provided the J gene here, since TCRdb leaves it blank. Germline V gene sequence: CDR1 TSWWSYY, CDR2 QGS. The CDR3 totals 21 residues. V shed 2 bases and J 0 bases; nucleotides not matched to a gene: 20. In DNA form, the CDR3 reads TGTGCTCTTGGGGAAAAGACGTACTGGGGGTACTACCCCGAGTACACCGATAAACTCATCTTT. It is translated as CALGEKTYWGYYPEYTDKLIF.

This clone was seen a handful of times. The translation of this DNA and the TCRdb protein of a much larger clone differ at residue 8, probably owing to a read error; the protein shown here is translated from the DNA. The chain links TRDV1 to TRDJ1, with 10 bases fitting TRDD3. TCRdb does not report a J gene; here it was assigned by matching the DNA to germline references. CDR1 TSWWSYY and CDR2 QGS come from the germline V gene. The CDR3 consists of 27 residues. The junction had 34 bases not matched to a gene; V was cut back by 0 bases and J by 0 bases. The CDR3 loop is CALGELRHWVPFKYWGILGAYTDKLIF. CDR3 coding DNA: TGTGCTCTTGGGGAACTTCGGCACTGGGTCCCGTTCAAATACTGGGGGATCCTGGGGGCGTACACCGATAAACTCATCTTT.

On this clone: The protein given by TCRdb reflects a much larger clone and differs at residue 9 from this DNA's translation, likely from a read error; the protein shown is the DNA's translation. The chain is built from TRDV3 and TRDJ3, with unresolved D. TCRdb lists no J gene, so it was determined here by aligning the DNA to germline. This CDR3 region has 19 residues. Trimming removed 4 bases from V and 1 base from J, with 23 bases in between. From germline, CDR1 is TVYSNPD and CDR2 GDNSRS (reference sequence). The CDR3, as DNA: TGTGCCTCACCCACATACAAGGGACACGCTTCCTGGGACACCCGACAGATGTTTTTC. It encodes CASPTYKGHASWDTRQMFF.

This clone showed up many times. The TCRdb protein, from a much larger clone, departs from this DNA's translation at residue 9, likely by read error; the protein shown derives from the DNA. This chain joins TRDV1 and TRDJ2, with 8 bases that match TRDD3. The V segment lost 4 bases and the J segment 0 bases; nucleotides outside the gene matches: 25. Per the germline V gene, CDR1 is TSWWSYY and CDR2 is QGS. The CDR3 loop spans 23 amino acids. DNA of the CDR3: TGTGCTCTTGGGGCGATGGCCTTCTTCCATTTCACTGGGGGTCCCGCTTTGACAGCACAACTCTTCTTT. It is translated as CALGAMAFFHFTGGPALTAQLFF.

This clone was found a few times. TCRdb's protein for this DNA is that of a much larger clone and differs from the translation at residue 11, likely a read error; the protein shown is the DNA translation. The CDR3 DNA reads as TGTGCTCTTGGGATCAAAGTACGGATGTTTGCCGATAAACTCATCTTT. Translation gives CALGIKVRMFADKLIF. The rearrangement links TRDV1 to TRDJ1; D unresolved. TCRdb is silent on the J gene; assignment here came from matching the DNA to germline. Trimming removed 5 bases at V and 3 bases at J, with 19 bases between. This CDR3 comprises 16 residues. Germline V gene sequence: CDR1 TSWWSYY, CDR2 QGS.

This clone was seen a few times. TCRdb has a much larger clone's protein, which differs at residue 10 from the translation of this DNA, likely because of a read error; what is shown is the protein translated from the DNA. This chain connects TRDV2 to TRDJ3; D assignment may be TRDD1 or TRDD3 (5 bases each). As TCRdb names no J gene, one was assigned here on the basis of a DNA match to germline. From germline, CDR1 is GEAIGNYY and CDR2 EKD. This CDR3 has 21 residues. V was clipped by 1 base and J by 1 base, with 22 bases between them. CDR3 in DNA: TGTGCCTGTGACACGATGGGATCCCCAGTAATAGAATCCTGGGACACCCGACAGATGTTTTTC. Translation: CACDTMGSPVIESWDTRQMFF.

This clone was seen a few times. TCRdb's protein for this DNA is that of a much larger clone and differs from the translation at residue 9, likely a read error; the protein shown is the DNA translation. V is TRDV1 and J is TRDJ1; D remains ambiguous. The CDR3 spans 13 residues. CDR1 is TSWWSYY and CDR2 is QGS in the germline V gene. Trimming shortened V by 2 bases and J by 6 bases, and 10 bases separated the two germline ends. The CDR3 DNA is TGTGCTCTTGGGGAATTTCCGGCCAATAAACTCATCTTT. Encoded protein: CALGEFPANKLIF.

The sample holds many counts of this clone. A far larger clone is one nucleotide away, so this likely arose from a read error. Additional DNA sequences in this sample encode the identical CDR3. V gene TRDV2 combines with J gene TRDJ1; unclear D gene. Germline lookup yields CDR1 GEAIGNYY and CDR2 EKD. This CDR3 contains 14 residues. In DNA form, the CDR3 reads TGTGCCTGCGACAAGGTAGGGGTCGTCGATAAACTCATCTTT. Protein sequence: CACDKVGVVDKLIF.

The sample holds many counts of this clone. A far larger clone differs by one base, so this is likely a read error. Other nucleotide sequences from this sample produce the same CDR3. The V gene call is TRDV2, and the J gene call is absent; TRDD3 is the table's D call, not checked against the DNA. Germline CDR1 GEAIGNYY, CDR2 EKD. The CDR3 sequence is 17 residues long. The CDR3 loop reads CACDTPWVGDTSDKLIF. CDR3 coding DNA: TGTGCCTGTGACACCCCATGGGTGGGGGATACCTCCGATAAGCTCATCTTT.

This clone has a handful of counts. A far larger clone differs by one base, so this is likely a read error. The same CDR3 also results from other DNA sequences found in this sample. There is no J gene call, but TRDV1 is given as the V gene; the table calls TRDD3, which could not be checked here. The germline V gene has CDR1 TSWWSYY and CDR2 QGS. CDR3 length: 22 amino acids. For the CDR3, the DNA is TGTGCTCTTGGGGAAGGGAGAGAGCACTACTGGGGGATAAAACCCTACACCGATAAACTCATCTTC. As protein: CALGEGREHYWGIKPYTDKLIF.

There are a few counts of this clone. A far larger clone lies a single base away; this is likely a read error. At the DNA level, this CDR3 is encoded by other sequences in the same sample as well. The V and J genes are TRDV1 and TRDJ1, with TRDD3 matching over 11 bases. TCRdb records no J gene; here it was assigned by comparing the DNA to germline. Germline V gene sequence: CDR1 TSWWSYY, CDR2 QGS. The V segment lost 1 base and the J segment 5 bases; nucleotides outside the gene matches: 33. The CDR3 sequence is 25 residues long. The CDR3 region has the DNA TGTGCTCTTGGGGAACGGACTTCCTACTTTTGGGGGATACGAAGGCATGTGGGGCGGACTGATAAACTCATCTTT. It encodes CALGERTSYFWGIRRHVGRTDKLIF.

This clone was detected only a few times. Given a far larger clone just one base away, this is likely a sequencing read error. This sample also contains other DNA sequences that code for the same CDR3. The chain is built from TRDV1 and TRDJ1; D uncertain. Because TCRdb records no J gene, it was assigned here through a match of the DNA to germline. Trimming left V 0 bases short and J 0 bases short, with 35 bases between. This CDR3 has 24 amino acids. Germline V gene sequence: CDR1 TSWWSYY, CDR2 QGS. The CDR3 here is CALGELKVLEPLPRVRIYTDKLIF. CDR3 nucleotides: TGTGCTCTTGGGGAACTTAAGGTACTAGAGCCATTACCTCGCGTACGCATCTACACCGATAAACTCATCTTT.

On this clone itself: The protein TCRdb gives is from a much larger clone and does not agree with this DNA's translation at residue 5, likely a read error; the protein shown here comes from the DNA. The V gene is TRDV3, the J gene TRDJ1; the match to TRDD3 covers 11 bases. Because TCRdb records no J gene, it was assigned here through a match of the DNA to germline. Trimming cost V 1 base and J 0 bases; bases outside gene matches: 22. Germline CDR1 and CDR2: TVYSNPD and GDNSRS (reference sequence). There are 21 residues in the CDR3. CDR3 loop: CAFTFPSYWGIASLYTDKLIF. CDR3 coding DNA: TGTGCCTTTACCTTCCCCTCCTACTGGGGGATAGCATCCTTGTACACCGATAAACTCATCTTT.

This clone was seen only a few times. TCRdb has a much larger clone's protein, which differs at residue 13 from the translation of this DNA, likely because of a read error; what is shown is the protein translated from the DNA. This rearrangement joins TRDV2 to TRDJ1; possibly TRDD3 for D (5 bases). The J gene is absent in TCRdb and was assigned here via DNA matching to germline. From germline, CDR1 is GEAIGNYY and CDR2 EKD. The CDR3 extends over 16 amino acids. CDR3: CACDTDRGYVTDELIF. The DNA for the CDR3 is TGTGCCTGTGACACCGATCGGGGGTATGTCACCGATGAACTCATCTTT.

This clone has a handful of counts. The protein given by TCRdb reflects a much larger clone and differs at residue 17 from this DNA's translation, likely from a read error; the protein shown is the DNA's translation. This CDR3 is CALGGRTPTGDWGILPHLSQLFF. In nucleotides, the CDR3 is TGTGCTCTTGGGGGAAGGACCCCAACAGGAGACTGGGGGATACTGCCACATCTTTCACAACTCTTCTTT. This rearrangement joins TRDV1 to TRDJ2; 12 bases are shared with TRDD3. TCRdb lists no J gene, so it was determined here by aligning the DNA to germline. The CDR3 has 23 amino acids. Unmatched junction bases numbered 30, after V lost 4 bases and J lost 9 bases. Germline CDR1 and CDR2: TSWWSYY and QGS.

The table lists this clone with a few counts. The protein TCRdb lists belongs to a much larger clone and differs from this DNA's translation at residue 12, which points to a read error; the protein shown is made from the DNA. CDR3 coding DNA: TGTGCCTTAATTTCCTTCCTGCCGGCTGGGGGCCGCGATAAACTCATCTTT. Translated, it gives CALISFLPAGGRDKLIF. This chain uses TRDV3 with TRDJ1; either TRDD2 or TRDD3 may fit D (7 bases each). The V gene's germline CDR1 is TVYSNPD and CDR2 GDNSRS (reference sequence). Trimming took off 3 bases at V and 4 bases at J, with 27 bases between the two ends. This CDR3 is built from 17 residues.

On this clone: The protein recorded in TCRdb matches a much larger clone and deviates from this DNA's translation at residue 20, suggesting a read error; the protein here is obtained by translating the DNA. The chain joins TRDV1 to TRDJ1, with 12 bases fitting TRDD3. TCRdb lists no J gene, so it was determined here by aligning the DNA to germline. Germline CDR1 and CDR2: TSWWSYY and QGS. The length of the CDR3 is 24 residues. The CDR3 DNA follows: TGTGCTCTTGGGGAACTCCGCGAGGGGTTCTGGGGGATACGCTTACCCCACTACACCGAGAAACTCATCTTT. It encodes CALGELREGFWGIRLPHYTEKLIF.

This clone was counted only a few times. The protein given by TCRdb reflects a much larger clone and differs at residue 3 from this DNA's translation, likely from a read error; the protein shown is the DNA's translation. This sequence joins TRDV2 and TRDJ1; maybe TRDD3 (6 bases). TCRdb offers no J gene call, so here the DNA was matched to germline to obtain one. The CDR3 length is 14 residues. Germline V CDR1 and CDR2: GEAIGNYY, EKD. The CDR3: CAYDTIGDADKLIF. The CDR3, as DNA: TGTGCCTATGACACCATAGGGGATGCCGATAAACTCATCTTT.

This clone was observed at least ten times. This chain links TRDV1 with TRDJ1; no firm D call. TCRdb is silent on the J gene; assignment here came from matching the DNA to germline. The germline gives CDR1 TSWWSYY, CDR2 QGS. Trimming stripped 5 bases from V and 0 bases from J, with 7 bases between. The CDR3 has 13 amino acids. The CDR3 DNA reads TGTGCTCTTGGGCTTCATGACACCGATAAACTCATCTTT. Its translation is CALGLHDTDKLIF.

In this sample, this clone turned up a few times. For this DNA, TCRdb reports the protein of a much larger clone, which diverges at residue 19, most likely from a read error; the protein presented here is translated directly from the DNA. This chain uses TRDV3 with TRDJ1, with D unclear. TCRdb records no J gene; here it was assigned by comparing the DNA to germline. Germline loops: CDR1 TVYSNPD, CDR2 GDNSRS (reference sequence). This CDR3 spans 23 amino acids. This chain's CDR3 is CARRELQPYPIPLKAPYTGKLIF. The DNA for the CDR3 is TGTGCCAGACGAGAACTGCAGCCTTACCCCATCCCCCTCAAAGCCCCGTACACCGGTAAACTCATCTTT.

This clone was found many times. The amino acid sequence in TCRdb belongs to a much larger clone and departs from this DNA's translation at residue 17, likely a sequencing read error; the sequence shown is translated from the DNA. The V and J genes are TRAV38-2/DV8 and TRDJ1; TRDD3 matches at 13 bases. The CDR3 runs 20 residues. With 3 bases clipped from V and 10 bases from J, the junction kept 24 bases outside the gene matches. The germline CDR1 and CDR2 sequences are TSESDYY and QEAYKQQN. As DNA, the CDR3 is TGTGCTTATAGGAACAAACCTGCGTACTGGGGGATACGGGGCGCCGGTAGACTCATCTTT. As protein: CAYRNKPAYWGIRGAGRLIF.

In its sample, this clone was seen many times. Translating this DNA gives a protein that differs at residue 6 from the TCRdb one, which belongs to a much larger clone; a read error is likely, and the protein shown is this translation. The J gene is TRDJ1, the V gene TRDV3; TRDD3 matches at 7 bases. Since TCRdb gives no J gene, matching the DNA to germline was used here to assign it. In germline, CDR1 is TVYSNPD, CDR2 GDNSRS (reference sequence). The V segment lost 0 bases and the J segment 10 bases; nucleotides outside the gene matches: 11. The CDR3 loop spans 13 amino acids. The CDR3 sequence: CAFSRRDTRRLIF. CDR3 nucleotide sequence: TGTGCCTTTAGTCGGAGGGATACCCGCAGACTCATCTTT.

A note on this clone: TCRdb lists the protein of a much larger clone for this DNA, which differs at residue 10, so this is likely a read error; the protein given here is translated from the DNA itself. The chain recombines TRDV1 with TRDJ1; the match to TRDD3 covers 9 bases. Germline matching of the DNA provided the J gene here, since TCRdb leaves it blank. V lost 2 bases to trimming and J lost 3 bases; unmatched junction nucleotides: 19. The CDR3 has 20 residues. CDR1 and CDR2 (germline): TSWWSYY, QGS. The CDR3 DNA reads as TGTGCTCTTGGGGAATTGGGCCCTTACCGGGGGATACCCAATCCCGATAAACTCATCTTT. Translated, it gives CALGELGPYRGIPNPDKLIF.

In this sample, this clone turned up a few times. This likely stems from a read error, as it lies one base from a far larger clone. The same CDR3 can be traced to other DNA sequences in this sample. CDR3 sequence reads: CACDTLSPTGGRYTDKLIF. CDR3 sequence (DNA): TGTGCCTGTGACACTTTGAGCCCTACTGGGGGACGGTACACCGATAAACTCATCTTT. The chain is built from TRDV2 and TRDJ1, with 9 bases lining up with TRDD3. The J gene, left out of TCRdb, was set here by checking the DNA against germline. This CDR3 has 19 amino acids. J was trimmed by 0 bases and V by 1 base; bases with no gene match: 14. Germline-derived CDR1 and CDR2 are GEAIGNYY and EKD.